A selection of T cell receptor beta chains follows, all from one sample in a study of post-analysis software for immune sequencing data. Using its own MiXCR run on the PCR reads, TCRdb lists one record per CDR3 protein. The repertoire holds about 810,000 distinct CDR3 sequences, with 53% as singletons. Sample: blood. The origin of the receptors is a girl between 5 and 17 years old with multiple sclerosis. The CDR3 runs from the conserved cysteine through the conserved F or W. The D gene is left open where the match is weak. Size is stated for part of the rows, as once, few or many counts, or as a class when the clone is expanded.

J | V | D | size | CDR3 | DNA
TRBJ1-5 | TRBV6-6 | - | once | CASRPQGGSNQPQHF | TGTGCCAGCAGACCTCAGGGTGGAAGCAATCAGCCCCAGCATTTT
TRBJ2-3 | TRBV29-1 | - | few | CSVAGLVTDTQYF | TGCAGCGTTGCGGGGTTGGTCACAGATACGCAGTATTTT
TRBJ2-5 | TRBV5-1 | - | - | CASSPEDSQETQYF | TGCGCCAGCAGCCCCGAGGACAGTCAAGAGACCCAGTACTTC
TRBJ2-3 | TRBV6-5 | - | - | CASGPVGTDTQYF | TGTGCCTCAGGGCCCGTGGGCACAGATACGCAGTATTTT
TRBJ2-7 | TRBV12-3/TRBV12-4 | - | - | CASSFGVEQYF | TGTGCCAGCAGTTTTGGAGTCGAGCAGTACTTC
TRBJ2-4 | TRBV5-8 | - | - | CASSGPRVAKNIQYF | TGTGCCAGCAGCGGGCCGAGGGTAGCCAAAAACATTCAGTACTTC
TRBJ1-2 | TRBV6-6 | TRBD1 | - | CASIRSRGQSYGYTF | TGTGCCAGCATACGAAGCAGGGGGCAGAGCTATGGCTACACCTTC
TRBJ2-7 | TRBV6-2/TRBV6-3 | - | - | CASSEKLTAYYEQYF | TGTGCCAGCAGTGAGAAATTGACAGCCTACTACGAGCAGTACTTC
TRBJ2-1 | TRBV29-1 | TRBD2 | - | CSVRPPGLAGRSYNGEFF | TGCAGCGTGCGACCGCCGGGACTAGCGGGGAGGTCGTACAATGGGGAGTTCTTC
TRBJ2-3 | TRBV6-6 | TRBD1 | few | CASREDRVADTQYF | TGTGCCAGCAGAGAGGACAGGGTTGCAGATACGCAGTATTTT